This T cell receptor (beta chain) was documented in a study of blood T cell repertoires in COVID-19. The wider study: Sources were T cells, B-cell-depleted T cells, or PBMCs; the material itself was cDNA or gDNA.

In the source study's methods: The assay estimated nucleated cells by amplifying reference gene primers. Assay: immunoSEQ multiplex PCR; the TCRdb copy retains only in-frame clones and omits some. That table furnishes V, J and clone size, whereas the DNA furnished D and trimming. The profile shows about 250,000 clones, approximately 90% of them singletons. The CDR3 has 15 amino acids. Germline CDR1 SGHVS, CDR2 FQNEAQ. V shed 5 bases and J 5 bases; nucleotides not matched to a gene: 9. The receptor's source is a man between 18 and 29 years old with active or convalescent COVID-19. V is TRBV7-8 and J is TRBJ2-5; TRBD2 aligns across 9 bases. Specimen: peripheral blood. CDR3 protein: CASSGNEAGGETQYF. The DNA for the CDR3 is TGTGCCAGCAGCGGAAACGAAGCGGGAGGCGAGACCCAGTACTTC.